This T cell receptor beta chain was sequenced for a study of CD8 T cells in Susac syndrome. Study-wide context: There were Susac syndrome patients who were therapy-naive at blood draw, others on corticosteroids, and others on intravenous immunoglobulin alone.

The Susac syndrome patients fit the recently defined diagnostic criteria for definite or probable disease. This clonotype was seen only once. An input of about 0.5 to 1 ug of RNA was subjected to reverse transcription using random hexamers. TCRdb re-derived calls from the immunoSEQ multiplex PCR reads in MiXCR, one entry per CDR3 protein. The sample records approximately 150,000 distinct CDR3 sequences, approximately 94% being singletons. Trimming shortened V by 3 bases and J by 2 bases, and 14 bases separated the two germline ends. The CDR3 is made up of 15 amino acids. CDR1 SGHAT and CDR2 FQNNGV come from the germline V gene.

V gene TRBV11-2 combines with J gene TRBJ2-7, with D possibly TRBD1 on 6 matching bases. The TCR comes from a human donor with Susac syndrome. The specimen sequenced was CD4+ T cells from PBMCs. CDR3 amino acids: CASSFGQGSAYEQYF. CDR3 nucleotide sequence: TGTGCCAGCAGCTTCGGTCAGGGGTCGGCCTACGAGCAGTACTTC.